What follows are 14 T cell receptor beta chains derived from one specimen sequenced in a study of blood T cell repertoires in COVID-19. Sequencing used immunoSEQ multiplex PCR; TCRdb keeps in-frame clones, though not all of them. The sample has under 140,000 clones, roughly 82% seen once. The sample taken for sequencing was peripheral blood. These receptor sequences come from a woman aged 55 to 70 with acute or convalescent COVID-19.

The CDR3 loop is CASSQEQTHYGYTF. The CDR3, as DNA: TGTGCCAGCAGCCAAGAACAAACCCACTATGGCTACACCTTC. The chain couples TRBV3-1 (or the pseudogene TRBV3-2) to TRBJ1-2; D not certain. The germline V gene encodes CDR1 LGHDT and CDR2 YNNKEL (reference sequence). V lost 0 bases to trimming and J lost 3 bases, with 8 bases between them. This CDR3 spans 14 amino acids.

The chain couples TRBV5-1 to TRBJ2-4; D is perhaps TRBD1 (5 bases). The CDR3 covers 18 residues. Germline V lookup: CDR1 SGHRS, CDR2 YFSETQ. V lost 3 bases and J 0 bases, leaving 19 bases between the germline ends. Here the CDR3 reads CASSSRAGLDLAKNIQYF. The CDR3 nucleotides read TGCGCCAGCAGCTCTCGGGCAGGGCTAGACTTAGCCAAAAACATTCAGTACTTC.

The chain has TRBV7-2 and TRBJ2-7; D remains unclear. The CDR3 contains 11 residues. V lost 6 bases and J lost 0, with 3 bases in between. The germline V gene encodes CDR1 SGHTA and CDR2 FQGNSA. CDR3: CASRHSYEQYF. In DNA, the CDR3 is TGTGCCAGCAGACACTCCTACGAGCAGTACTTC. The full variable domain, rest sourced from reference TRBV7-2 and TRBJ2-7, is GAGVSQSPSNKVTEKGKDVELRCDPISGHTALYWYRQSLGQGLEFLIYFQGNSAPDKSGLPSDRFSAERTGGSVSTLTIQRTQQEDSAVYLCASRHSYEQYFGPGTRLTVT.

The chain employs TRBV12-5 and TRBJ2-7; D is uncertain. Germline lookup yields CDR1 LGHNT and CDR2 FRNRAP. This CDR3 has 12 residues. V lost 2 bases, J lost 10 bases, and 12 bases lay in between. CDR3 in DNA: TGTGCTAGTGGTTTGTACGACAAGCTTCAGTACTTC. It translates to CASGLYDKLQYF.

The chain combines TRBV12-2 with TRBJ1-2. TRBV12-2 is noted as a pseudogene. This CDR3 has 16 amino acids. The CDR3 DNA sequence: TGTGCAAGTCGCTTAGCCAGCAGGCGCCGGGGTCATGGCTACACCTTC. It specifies CASRLASRRRGHGYTF.

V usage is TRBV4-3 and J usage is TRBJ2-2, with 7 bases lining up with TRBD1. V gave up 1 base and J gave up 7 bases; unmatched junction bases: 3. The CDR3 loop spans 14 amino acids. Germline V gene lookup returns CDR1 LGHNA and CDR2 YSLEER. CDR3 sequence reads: CASSQGQGNGELFF. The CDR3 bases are TGCGCCAGCAGCCAAGGACAGGGTAACGGGGAGCTGTTTTTT.

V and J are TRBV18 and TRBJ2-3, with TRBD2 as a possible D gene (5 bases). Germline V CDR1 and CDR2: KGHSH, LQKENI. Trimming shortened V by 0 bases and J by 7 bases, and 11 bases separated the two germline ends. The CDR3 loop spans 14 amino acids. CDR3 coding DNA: TGTGCCAGCTCACCACCGCGGGCCCCGAATACGCAGTATTTT. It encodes CASSPPRAPNTQYF.

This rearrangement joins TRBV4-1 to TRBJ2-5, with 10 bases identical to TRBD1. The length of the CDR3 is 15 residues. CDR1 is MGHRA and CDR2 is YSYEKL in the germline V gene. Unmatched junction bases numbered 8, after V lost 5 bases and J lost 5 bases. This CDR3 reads CASSNPGQGLETQYF. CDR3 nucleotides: TGCGCCAGCAGCAACCCGGGACAGGGGTTGGAGACCCAGTACTTC.

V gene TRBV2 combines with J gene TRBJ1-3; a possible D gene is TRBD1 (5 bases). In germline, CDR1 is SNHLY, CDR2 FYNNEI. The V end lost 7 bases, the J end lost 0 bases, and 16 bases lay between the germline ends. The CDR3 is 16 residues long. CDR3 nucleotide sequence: TGTGCCAGCAATATGGACGACAGTTACTCTGGAAACACCATATATTTT. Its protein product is CASNMDDSYSGNTIYF.

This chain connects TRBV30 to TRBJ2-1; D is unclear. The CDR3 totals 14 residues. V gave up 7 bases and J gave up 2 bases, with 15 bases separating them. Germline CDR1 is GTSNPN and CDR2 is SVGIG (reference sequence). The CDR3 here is CASQAVETYNEQFF. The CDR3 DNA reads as TGTGCCTCCCAGGCCGTAGAGACCTACAATGAGCAGTTCTTC.

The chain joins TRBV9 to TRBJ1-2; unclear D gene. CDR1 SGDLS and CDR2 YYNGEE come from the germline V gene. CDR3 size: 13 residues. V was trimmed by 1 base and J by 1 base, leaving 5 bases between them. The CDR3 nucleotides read TGTGCCAGCAGCGTACTCGGTAACTATGGCTACACCTTC. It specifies CASSVLGNYGYTF.

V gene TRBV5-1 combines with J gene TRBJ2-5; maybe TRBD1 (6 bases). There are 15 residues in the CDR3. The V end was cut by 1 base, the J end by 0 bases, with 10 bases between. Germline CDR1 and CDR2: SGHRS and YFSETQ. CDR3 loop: CASSLTGRYQETQYF. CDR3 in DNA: TGCGCCAGCAGCTTGACAGGGCGGTACCAAGAGACCCAGTACTTC. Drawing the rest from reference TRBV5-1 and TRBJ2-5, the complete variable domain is KAGVTQTPRYLIKTRGQQVTLSCSPISGHRSVSWYQQTPGQGLQFLFEYFSETQRNKGNFPGRFSGRQFSNSRSEMNVSTLELGDSALYLCASSLTGRYQETQYFGPGTRLLVL.

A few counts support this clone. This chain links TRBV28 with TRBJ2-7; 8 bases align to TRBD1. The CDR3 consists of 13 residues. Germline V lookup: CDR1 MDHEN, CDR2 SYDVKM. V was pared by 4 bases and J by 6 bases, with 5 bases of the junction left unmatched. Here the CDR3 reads CASSSGQGSEQYF. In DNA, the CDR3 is TGTGCCAGCAGTTCCGGACAGGGAAGCGAGCAGTACTTC.

The chain's CDR3 is CAWRRLAGGFVNEQFF. The CDR3 coding sequence is TGTGCCTGGAGGCGACTAGCGGGGGGGTTTGTCAATGAGCAGTTCTTC. V usage is TRBV30 and J usage is TRBJ2-1; 14 positions agree with TRBD2. Germline V gene sequence: CDR1 GTSNPN, CDR2 SVGIG (reference sequence). The CDR3 contains 16 residues. V gave up 3 bases and J gave up 6 bases; unmatched junction bases: 7. The variable domain in full, completed from reference TRBV30 and TRBJ2-1, reads SQTIHQWPATLVQPVGSPLSLECTVEGTSNPNLYWYRQAAGRGLQLLFYSVGIGQISSEVPQNLSASRPQDRQFILSSKKLLLSDSGFYLCAWRRLAGGFVNEQFFGPGTRLTVL.